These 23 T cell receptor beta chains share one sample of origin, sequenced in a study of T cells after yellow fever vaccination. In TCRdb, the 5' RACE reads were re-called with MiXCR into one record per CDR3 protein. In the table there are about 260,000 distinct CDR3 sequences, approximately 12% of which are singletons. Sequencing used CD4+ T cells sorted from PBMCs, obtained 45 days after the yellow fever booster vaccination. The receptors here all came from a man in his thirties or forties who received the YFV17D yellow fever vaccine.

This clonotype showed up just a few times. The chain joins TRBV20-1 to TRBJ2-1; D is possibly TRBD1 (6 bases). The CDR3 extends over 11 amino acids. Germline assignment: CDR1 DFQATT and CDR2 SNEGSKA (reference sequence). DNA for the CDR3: TGCAGAGTATCCCAGGGGAATGAGCAGTTCTTC. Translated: CRVSQGNEQFF.

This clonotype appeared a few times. DNA for the CDR3: TGTGCCAGCAAATCTGACAGGGGGCGGGCCGGGGAGCTGTTTTTT. Protein sequence: CASKSDRGRAGELFF. The V and J genes are TRBV7-7 and TRBJ2-2; 10 bases are a match to TRBD1. The germline V gene encodes CDR1 SSHAT and CDR2 FNYEAQ (reference sequence). CDR3 length: 15 amino acids. J gave up 6 bases and V 7 bases, and 8 bases lay outside the gene matches.

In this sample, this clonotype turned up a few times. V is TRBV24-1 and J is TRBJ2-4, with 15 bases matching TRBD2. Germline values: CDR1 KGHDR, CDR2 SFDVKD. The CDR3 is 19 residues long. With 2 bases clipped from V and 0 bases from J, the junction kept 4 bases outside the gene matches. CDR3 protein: CATSDSRTSGGVAKNIQYF. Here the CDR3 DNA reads TGTGCCACCAGTGATTCGCGGACTAGCGGGGGGGTAGCCAAAAACATTCAGTACTTC.

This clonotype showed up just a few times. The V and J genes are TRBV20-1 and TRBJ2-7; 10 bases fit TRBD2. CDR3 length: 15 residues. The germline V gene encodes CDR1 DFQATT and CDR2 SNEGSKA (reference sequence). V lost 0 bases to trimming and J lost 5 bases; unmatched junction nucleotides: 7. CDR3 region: CSARDLLAGVNEQYF. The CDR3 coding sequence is TGCAGTGCTAGAGATCTGCTAGCGGGAGTTAACGAGCAGTACTTC.

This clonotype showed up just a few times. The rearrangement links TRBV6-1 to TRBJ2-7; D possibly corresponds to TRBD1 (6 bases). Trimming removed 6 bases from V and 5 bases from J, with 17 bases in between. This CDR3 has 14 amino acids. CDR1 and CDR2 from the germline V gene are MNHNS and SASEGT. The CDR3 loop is CASRSTGPRNEQYF. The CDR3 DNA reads TGTGCCAGCAGGTCTACAGGGCCTAGGAACGAGCAGTACTTC.

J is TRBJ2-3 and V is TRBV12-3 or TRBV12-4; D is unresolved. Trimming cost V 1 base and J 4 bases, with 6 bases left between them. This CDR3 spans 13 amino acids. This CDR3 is CASSLVFADTQYF. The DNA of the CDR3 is TGTGCCAGCAGTTTAGTGTTCGCAGATACGCAGTATTTT.

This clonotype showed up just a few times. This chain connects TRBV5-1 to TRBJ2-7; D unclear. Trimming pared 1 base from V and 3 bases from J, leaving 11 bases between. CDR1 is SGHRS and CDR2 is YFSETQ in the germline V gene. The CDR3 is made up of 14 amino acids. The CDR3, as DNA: TGCGCCAGCAGCTTGATGGTCTTCAACTACGAGCAGTACTTC. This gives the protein CASSLMVFNYEQYF.

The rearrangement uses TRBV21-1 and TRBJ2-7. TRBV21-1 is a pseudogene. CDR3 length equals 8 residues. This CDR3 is CASEVQYF. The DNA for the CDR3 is TGTGCCAGCGAGGTGCAGTACTTC.

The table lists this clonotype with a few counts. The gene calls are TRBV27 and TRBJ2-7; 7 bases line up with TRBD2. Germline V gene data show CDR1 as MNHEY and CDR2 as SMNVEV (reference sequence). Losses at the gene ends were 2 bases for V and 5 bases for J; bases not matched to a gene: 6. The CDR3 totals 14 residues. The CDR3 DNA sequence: TGTGCCAGCAGTTTAAGGCGGGAGAAGAACGAGCAGTACTTC. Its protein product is CASSLRREKNEQYF.

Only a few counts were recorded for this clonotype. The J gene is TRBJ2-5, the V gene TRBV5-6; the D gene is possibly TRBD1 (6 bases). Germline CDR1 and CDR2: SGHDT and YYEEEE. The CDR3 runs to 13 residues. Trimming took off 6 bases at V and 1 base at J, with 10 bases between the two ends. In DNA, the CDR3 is TGTGCCAGCATCCTACAGGGCCAAGAGACCCAGTACTTC. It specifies CASILQGQETQYF.

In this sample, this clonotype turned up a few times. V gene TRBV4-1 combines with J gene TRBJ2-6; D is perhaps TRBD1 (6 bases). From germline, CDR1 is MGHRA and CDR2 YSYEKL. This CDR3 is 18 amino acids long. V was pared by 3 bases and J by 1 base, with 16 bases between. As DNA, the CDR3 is TGCGCCAGCAGCCAGTCGGAGTTAGGGGGATCTGGGGCCAACGTCCTGACTTTC. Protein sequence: CASSQSELGGSGANVLTF.

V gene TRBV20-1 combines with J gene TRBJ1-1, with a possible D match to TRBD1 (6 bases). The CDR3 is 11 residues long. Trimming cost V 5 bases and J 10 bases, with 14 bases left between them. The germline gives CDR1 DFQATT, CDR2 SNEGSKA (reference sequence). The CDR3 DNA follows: TGCAGTGCTTCTGACAGGCAAGCAGCTTTCTTT. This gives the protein CSASDRQAAFF.

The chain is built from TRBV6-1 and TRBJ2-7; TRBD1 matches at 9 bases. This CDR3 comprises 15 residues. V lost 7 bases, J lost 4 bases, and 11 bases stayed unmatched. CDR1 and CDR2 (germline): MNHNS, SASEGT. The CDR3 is CASTSSGTGLYEQYF. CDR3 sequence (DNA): TGTGCCAGCACCTCGTCCGGGACAGGGTTGTACGAGCAGTACTTC.

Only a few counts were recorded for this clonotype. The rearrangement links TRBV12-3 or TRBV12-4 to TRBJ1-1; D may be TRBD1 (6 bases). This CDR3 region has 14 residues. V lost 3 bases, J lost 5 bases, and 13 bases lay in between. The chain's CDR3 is CASSFGGRVTEAFF. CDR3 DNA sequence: TGTGCCAGCAGTTTTGGGGGGCGCGTAACTGAAGCTTTCTTT.

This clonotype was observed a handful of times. CDR3 amino acids: CASSMIAGEGIQYF. CDR3 coding DNA: TGTGCCAGCAGTATGATAGCGGGAGAAGGGATTCAGTACTTC. V usage is TRBV6-4 and J usage is TRBJ2-4; TRBD2 matches 9 bases. Trimming took 5 bases from V and 10 from J; bases not matched to a gene: 9. This CDR3 spans 14 amino acids. Germline CDR1 and CDR2: MRHNA and SNTAGT.

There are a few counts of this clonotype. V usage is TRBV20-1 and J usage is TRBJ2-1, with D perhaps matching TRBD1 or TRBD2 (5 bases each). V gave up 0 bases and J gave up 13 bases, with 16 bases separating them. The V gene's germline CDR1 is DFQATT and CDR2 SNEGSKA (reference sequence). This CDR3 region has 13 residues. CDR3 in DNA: TGCAGTGCTAGAGAGCCGATCAGGGACGGACAGTTCTTC. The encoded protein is CSAREPIRDGQFF.

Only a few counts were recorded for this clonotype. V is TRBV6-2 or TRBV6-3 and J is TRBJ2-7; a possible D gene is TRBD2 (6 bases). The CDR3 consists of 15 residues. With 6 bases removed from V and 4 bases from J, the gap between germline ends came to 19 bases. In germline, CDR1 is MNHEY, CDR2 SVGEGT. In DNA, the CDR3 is TGTGCCAGCAGGGAGGGGACGGCTACGATATACGAGCAGTACTTC. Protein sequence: CASREGTATIYEQYF.

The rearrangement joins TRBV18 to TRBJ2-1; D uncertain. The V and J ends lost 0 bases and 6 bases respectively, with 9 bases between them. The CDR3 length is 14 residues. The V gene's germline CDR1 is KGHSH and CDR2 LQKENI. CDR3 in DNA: TGTGCCAGCTCACCACCGTCCGGGTTCAATGAGCAGTTCTTC. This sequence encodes CASSPPSGFNEQFF.

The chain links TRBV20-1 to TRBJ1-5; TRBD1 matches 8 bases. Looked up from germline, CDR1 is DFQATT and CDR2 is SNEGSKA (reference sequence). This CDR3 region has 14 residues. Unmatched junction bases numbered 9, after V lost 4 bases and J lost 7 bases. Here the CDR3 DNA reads TGCAGTGCTAAGGGACAGGAGATACGCCAGCCCCAGCATTTT. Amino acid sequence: CSAKGQEIRQPQHF.

The DNA of the CDR3 is TGTGCCAGCAGCCGTGGTGGCGGGGCCGGGGAGCTGTTTTTT. It yields the protein CASSRGGGAGELFF. V and J are TRBV5-6 and TRBJ2-2, with D tentatively TRBD2 (6 bases). Per the germline V gene, CDR1 is SGHDT and CDR2 is YYEEEE. The CDR3 contains 14 residues. V dropped 4 bases and J dropped 6 bases, with 13 bases sitting between them.

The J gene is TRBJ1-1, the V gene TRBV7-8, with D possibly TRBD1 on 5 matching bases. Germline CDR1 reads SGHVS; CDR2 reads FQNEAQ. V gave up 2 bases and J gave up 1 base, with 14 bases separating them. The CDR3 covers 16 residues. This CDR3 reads CASSLLGRGQNTEAFF. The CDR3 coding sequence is TGTGCCAGCAGCTTACTGGGCCGAGGACAGAACACTGAAGCTTTCTTT.

CDR3 nucleotides: TGTGCCAGCTCACCATTAGTTTTGAACACCGGGGAGCTGTTTTTT. The encoded protein is CASSPLVLNTGELFF. The chain links TRBV18 to TRBJ2-2, with unresolved D. Deletions cut 2 bases from V and 1 base from J, with 8 bases between. Germline assignment: CDR1 KGHSH and CDR2 LQKENI. CDR3 length: 15 amino acids.

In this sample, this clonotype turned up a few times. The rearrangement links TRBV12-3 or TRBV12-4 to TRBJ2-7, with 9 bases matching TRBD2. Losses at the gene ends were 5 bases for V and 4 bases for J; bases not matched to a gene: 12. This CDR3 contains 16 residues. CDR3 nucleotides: TGTGCCAGCAGTGTAATAGGGACTAGCAGAAAGTACGAGCAGTACTTC. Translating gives CASSVIGTSRKYEQYF.